The 15 T cell receptor beta chains in this list originate from one sample, sequenced in a study of TIL therapy for anti-PD-1-resistant metastatic lung cancer. Time point here: pre-treatment sample, taken before nivolumab and TIL therapy. The immunoSEQ assay was v3. TCRdb keeps only in-frame clones here, not all; method: immunoSEQ multiplex PCR. The sample comprises about 59,000 clones, around four fifths of which are singletons, and more than 1.5% rests with the top ten. Sample: blood, taken at baseline. These receptors were collected from a person between 25 and 79 years old with non-small cell lung cancer.

This chain connects TRBV7-2 to TRBJ2-5; D is tentatively TRBD1 or TRBD2 (5 bases each). The V end lost 4 bases, the J end lost 4 bases, and 10 bases lay between the germline ends. Germline assignment: CDR1 SGHTA and CDR2 FQGNSA. The length of the CDR3 is 13 residues. The CDR3 DNA sequence: TGTGCCAGCAGCTCTTCAGGGAGAGAGACCCAGTACTTC. Protein product: CASSSSGRETQYF.

The sample holds one count of this clone. This sequence joins TRBV7-8 and TRBJ2-1, with 7 bases lining up with TRBD1. V shed 5 bases and J 6 bases; nucleotides not matched to a gene: 13. Germline V gene lookup returns CDR1 SGHVS and CDR2 FQNEAQ. The CDR3 loop spans 16 amino acids. The chain's CDR3 is CASSVNPGGPTNEQFF. The CDR3 DNA is TGTGCCAGCAGCGTTAATCCAGGGGGTCCCACCAATGAGCAGTTCTTC.

The CDR3 DNA reads as TGTGCCAGCGGCGGGAGGCCCCCCTACGAGCAGTACTTC. Protein: CASGGRPPYEQYF. The chain joins TRBV21-1 to TRBJ2-7; TRBD2, the table's D call, lacks a check against the DNA. TRBV21-1 is a pseudogene. This CDR3 contains 13 residues.

V and J are TRBV7-9 and TRBJ2-4, with D possibly being TRBD1 (5 bases). CDR1 and CDR2 (germline): SEHNR, FQNEAQ (reference sequence). Trimming stripped 1 base from V and 1 base from J, with 5 bases between. This CDR3 has 14 amino acids. The chain's CDR3 is CASSLGQAKNIQYF. In DNA, the CDR3 is TGTGCCAGCAGCTTAGGACAGGCCAAAAACATTCAGTACTTC.

The chain carries TRBV10-2 and TRBJ2-1, with a weak D call TRBD2 (7 bases). This CDR3 has 14 residues. V gave up 5 bases and J gave up 4 bases, with 12 bases separating them. CDR1 is WSHSY, CDR2 SAAADI, per germline. The CDR3 protein is CASSRAGAYNEQFF. CDR3 sequence (DNA): TGCGCCAGCAGTAGGGCGGGGGCATACAATGAGCAGTTCTTC.

Only a few counts were recorded for this clone. The V and J genes are TRBV7-3 and TRBJ2-3, with 7 bases matching TRBD1. The CDR3 contains 12 residues. Looked up from germline, CDR1 is SGHTA and CDR2 is FQGTGA. The V gene end was trimmed by 1 base and the J gene end by 14 bases; junction bases not matched to a gene: 6. CDR3 residues: CASSLMGQYRYF. CDR3 bases: TGTGCCAGCAGCTTAATGGGACAGTATCGGTATTTT.

V is TRBV27 and J is TRBJ2-7; 8 bases are shared with TRBD1. Germline lookup yields CDR1 MNHEY and CDR2 SMNVEV (reference sequence). The CDR3 extends over 14 amino acids. V was clipped by 8 bases and J by 1 base; unmatched bases: 7. CDR3 residues: CASAPDRVSYEQYF. CDR3 coding DNA: TGTGCCAGCGCTCCGGACAGGGTTTCCTACGAGCAGTACTTC.

CDR3 sequence reads: CSVTDRGDYGYTF. The CDR3 coding sequence is TGCAGCGTGACGGACAGGGGTGACTATGGCTACACCTTC. The J gene is TRBJ1-2, the V gene TRBV29-1; 9 positions agree with TRBD1. Germline V lookup: CDR1 SQVTM, CDR2 ANQGSEA. The CDR3 totals 13 residues. With V trimmed by 6 bases and J by 3 bases, 5 bases remained unmatched.

This clone has a single count. The chain recombines TRBV7-2 with TRBJ1-2, with D unresolved. Germline V CDR1 and CDR2: SGHTA, FQGNSA. V gave up 4 bases and J gave up 0 bases, with 6 bases separating them. CDR3 length: 13 amino acids. CDR3: CASSSRANYGYTF. The DNA of the CDR3 is TGTGCCAGCAGCTCTAGGGCTAACTATGGCTACACCTTC.

This clone has a handful of counts. The rearrangement joins TRBV7-2 to TRBJ2-7; the D gene is possibly TRBD2 (7 bases). Trimming shortened V by 5 bases and J by 6 bases, and 14 bases separated the two germline ends. Per the germline V gene, CDR1 is SGHTA and CDR2 is FQGNSA. The CDR3 spans 13 residues. The CDR3 DNA reads as TGTGCCAGCAGCCCATCGGGGGGCGGCGAGCAGTACTTC. It codes for CASSPSGGGEQYF.

The chain combines TRBV30 with TRBJ2-3, with D unresolved. This CDR3 region has 13 residues. Germline loops: CDR1 GTSNPN, CDR2 SVGIG (reference sequence). The ends were cut back, 6 bases at V and 2 bases at J, with 12 bases in the middle. The DNA of the CDR3 is TGTGCCTGTAGTTCCAGATTCACAGATACGCAGTATTTT. Its translation: CACSSRFTDTQYF.

The sample holds a few counts of this clone. The genes are TRBV12-5 and TRBJ1-6; a weak D match, TRBD1 (6 bases). V lost 0 bases, J lost 8 bases, and 23 bases lay in between. The CDR3 is made up of 19 amino acids. CDR1 is LGHNT, CDR2 FRNRAP, per germline. The CDR3 bases are TGTGCTAGTGGTTTGGTATCCGCCATCCAGGGGCGGATACATTCACCCCTCCACTTT. Translation gives CASGLVSAIQGRIHSPLHF.

The chain uses TRBV10-1 and TRBJ1-6; TRBD1 might be the D (5 bases). V lost 1 base and J 7 bases, leaving 11 bases between the germline ends. The germline gives CDR1 WNHNN, CDR2 SYGVQD (reference sequence). This CDR3 region has 15 residues. CDR3 DNA: TGCGCCAGCAGTGAGTGGAGACAGAGGAATTCACCCCTCCACTTT. This gives the protein CASSEWRQRNSPLHF.

The rearrangement joins TRBV28 to TRBJ2-7, with D perhaps matching TRBD1 (5 bases). Looked up from germline, CDR1 is MDHEN and CDR2 is SYDVKM. The germline V and J ends were trimmed by 5 bases and 4 bases, with 33 bases remaining between them. This CDR3 spans 20 amino acids. CDR3 DNA sequence: TGTGCCAGCAGTATCACCCCAGGGTCTTCCCGATCTGTCCTTAGATACGAGCAGTACTTC. Its protein is CASSITPGSSRSVLRYEQYF.

The CDR3 region is CATSRDGGYEQYF. The DNA for the CDR3 is TGTGCCACCAGCAGAGACGGGGGCTACGAGCAGTACTTC. The chain links TRBV15 to TRBJ2-7; the D gene is possibly TRBD2 (6 bases). Trimming left V 0 bases short and J 3 bases short, with 6 bases between. CDR3 length: 13 residues. Looked up from germline, CDR1 is LNHNV and CDR2 is YYDKDF (reference sequence).